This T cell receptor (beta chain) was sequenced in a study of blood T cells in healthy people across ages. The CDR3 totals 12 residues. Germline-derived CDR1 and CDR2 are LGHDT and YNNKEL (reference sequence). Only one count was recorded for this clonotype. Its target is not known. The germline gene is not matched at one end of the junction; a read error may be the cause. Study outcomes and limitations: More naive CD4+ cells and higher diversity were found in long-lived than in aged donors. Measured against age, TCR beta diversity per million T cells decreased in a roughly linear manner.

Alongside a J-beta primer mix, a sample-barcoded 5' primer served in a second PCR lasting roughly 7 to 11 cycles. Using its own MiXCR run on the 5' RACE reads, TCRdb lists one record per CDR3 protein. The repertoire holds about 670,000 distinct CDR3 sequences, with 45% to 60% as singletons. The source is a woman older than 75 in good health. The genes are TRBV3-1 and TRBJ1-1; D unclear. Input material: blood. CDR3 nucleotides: TGTGCCAGCAGACGGATGAACATTGAAGCTTTCTTT. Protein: CASRRMNIEAFF.